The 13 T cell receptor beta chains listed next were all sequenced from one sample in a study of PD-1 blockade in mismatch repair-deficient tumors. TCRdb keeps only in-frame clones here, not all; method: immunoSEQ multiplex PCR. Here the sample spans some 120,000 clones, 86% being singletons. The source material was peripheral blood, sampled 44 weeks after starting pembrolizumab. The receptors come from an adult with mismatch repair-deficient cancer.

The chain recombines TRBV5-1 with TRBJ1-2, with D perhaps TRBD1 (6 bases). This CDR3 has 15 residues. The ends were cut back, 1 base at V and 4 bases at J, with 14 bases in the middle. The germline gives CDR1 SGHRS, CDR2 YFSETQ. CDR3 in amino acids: CASSLPGRGVYGYTF. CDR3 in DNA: TGCGCCAGCAGCTTGCCGGGCAGGGGCGTCTATGGCTACACCTTC.

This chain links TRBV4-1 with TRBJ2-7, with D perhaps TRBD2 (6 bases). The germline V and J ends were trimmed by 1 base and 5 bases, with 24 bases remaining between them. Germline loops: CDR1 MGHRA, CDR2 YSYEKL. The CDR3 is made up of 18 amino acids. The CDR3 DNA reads TGCGCCAGCAGCCAAGGAACAGCGGGTTCGGACTACGGCCACGAGCAGTACTTC. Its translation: CASSQGTAGSDYGHEQYF.

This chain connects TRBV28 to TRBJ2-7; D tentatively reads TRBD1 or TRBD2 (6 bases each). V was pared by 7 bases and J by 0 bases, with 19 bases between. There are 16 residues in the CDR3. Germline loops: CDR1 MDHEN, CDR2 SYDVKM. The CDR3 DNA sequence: TGTGCCAGCACCCCTGGGGGCGGGGTAAACTCCTACGAGCAGTACTTC. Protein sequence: CASTPGGGVNSYEQYF.

The CDR3 region is CASSQTTGGNQPQHF. The CDR3 DNA follows: TGCGCCAGCAGCCAGACGACAGGGGGCAATCAGCCCCAGCATTTT. J is TRBJ1-5 and V is TRBV4-1; 8 nucleotides match TRBD1. This CDR3 contains 15 residues. Germline CDR1 and CDR2: MGHRA and YSYEKL. Trimming took 3 bases from V and 2 from J; bases not matched to a gene: 3.

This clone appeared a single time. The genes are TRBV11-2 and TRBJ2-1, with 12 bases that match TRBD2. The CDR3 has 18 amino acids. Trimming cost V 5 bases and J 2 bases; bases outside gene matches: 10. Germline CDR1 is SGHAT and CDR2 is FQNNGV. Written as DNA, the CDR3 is TGTGCCAGCAGCACGGGACTAGCGGGCTACCCCCCCTACAATGAGCAGTTCTTC. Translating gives CASSTGLAGYPPYNEQFF.

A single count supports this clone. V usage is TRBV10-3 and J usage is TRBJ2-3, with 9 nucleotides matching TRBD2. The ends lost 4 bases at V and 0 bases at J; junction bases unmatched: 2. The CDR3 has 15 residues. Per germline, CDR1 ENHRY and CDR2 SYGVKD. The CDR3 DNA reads TGTGCCATCAGTGGGACTAGCGCCAGCACAGATACGCAGTATTTT. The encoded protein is CAISGTSASTDTQYF.

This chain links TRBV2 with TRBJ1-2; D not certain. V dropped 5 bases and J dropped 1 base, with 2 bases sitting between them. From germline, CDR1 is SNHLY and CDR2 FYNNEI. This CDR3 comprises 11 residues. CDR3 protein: CASSNNYGYTF. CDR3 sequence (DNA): TGTGCCAGCAGTAATAACTATGGCTACACCTTC.

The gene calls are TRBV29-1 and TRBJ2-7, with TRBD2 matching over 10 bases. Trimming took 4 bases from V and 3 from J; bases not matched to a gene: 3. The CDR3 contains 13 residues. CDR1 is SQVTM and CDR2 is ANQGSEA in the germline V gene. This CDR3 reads CSVVLAGLYEQYF. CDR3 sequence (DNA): TGCAGCGTTGTACTAGCGGGACTCTACGAGCAGTACTTC.

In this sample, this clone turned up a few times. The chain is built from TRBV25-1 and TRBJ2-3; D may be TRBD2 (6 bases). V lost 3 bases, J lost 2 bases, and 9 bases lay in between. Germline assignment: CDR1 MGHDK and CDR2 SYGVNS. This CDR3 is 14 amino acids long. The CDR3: CASSDSGLTDTQYF. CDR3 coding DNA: TGTGCCAGCAGTGATAGCGGACTCACAGATACGCAGTATTTT.

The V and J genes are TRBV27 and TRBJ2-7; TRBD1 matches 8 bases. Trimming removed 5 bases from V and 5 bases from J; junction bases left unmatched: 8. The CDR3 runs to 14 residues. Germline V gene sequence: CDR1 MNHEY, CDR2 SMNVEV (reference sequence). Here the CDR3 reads CASSTGGFRHEQYF. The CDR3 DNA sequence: TGTGCCAGCAGTACAGGGGGGTTTAGGCACGAGCAGTACTTC.

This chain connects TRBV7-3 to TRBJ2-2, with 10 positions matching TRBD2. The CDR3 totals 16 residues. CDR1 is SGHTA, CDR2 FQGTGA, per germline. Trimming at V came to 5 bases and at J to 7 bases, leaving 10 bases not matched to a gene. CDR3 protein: CASSPGASSGGGELFF. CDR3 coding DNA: TGTGCCAGCAGCCCAGGTGCCTCTAGCGGGGGCGGGGAGCTGTTTTTT.

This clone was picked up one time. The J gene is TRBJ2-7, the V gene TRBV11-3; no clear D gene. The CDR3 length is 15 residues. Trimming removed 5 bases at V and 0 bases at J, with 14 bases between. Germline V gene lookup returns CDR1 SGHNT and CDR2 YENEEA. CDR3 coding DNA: TGTGCCAGCAGCCCTTGGTACACGGGCTCCTACGAGCAGTACTTC. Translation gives CASSPWYTGSYEQYF.

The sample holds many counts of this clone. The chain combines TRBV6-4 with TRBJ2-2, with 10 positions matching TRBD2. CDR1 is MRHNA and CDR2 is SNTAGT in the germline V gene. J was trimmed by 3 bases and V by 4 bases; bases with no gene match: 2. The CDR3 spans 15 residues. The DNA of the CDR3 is TGTGCCAGCAGTGCCGGGACTAGCGACACCGGGGAGCTGTTTTTT. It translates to CASSAGTSDTGELFF.